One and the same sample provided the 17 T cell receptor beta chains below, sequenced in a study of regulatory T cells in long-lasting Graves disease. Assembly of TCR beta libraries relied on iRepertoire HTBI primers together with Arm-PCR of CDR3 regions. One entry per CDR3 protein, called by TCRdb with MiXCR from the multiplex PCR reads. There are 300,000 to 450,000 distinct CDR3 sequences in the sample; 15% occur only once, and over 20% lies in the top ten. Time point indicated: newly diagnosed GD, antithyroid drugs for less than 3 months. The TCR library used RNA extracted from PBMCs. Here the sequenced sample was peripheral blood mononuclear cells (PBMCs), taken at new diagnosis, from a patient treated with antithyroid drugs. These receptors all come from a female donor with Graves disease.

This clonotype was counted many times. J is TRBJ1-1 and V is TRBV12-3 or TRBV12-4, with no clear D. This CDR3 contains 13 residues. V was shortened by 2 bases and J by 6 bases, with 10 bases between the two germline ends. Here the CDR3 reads CASSLIGSAEAFF. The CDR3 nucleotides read TGTGCCAGCAGTTTAATAGGATCTGCTGAAGCTTTCTTT.

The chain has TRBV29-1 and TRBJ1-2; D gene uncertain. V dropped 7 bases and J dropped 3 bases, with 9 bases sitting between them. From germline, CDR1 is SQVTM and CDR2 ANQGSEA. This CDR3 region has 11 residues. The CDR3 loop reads CSALADYGYTF. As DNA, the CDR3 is TGCAGCGCGCTGGCGGACTATGGCTACACCTTC.

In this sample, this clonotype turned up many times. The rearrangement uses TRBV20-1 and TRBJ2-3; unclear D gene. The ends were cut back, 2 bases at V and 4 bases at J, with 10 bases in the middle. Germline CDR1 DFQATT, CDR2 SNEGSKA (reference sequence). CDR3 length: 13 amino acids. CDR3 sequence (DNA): TGCAGTGCTAGAAGTACCTACTCAGATACGCAGTATTTT. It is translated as CSARSTYSDTQYF.

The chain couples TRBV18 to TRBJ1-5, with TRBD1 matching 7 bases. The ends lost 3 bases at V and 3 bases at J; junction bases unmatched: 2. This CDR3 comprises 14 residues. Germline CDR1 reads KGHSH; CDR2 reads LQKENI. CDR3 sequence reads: CASSPTGTNQPQHF. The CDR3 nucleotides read TGTGCCAGCTCACCGACAGGGACCAATCAGCCCCAGCATTTT.

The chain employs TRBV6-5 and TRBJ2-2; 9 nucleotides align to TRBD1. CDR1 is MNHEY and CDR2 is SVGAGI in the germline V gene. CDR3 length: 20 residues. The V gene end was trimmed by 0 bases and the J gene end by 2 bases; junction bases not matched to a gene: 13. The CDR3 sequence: CASSYSILPGQGKNTGELFF. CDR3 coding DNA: TGTGCCAGCAGTTACTCGATACTCCCGGGACAGGGTAAAAACACCGGGGAGCTGTTTTTT.

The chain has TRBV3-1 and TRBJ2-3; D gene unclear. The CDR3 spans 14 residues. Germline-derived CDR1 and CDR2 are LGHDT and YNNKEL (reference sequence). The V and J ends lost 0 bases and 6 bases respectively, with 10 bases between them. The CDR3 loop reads CASSQDWSSDTQYF. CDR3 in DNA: TGTGCCAGCAGCCAAGATTGGTCTTCGGATACGCAGTATTTT.

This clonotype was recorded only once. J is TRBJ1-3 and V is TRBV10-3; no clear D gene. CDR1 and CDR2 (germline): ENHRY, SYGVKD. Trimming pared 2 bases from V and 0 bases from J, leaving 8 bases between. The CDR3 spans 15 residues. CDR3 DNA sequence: TGTGCCATCAGTGAGAGCAGAGCCTCTGGAAACACCATATATTTT. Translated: CAISESRASGNTIYF.

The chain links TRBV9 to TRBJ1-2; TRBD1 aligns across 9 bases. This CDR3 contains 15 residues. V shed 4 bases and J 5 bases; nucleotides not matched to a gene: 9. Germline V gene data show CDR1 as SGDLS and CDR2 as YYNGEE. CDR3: CASSPRDRDPYGYTF. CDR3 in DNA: TGTGCCAGCAGCCCCCGGGACAGGGACCCATATGGCTACACCTTC.

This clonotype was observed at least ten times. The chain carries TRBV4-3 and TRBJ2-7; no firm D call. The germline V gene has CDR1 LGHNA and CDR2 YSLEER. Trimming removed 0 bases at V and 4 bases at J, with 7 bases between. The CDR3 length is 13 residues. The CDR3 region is CASSQDVGYEQYF. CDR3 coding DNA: TGCGCCAGCAGCCAAGATGTGGGATACGAGCAGTACTTC.

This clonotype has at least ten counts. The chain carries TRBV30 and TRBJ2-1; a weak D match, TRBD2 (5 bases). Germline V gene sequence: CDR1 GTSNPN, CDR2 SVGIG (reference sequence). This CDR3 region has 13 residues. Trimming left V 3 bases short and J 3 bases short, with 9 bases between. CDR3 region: CAWSGLHYNEQFF. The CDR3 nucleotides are TGTGCCTGGAGCGGACTGCACTACAATGAGCAGTTCTTC.

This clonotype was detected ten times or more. CDR3 protein: CSARVLGQDEQYF. CDR3 in DNA: TGCAGTGCTAGGGTCTTAGGCCAGGACGAGCAGTACTTC. This chain uses TRBV20-1 with TRBJ2-7; no clear D gene. V lost 3 bases, J lost 5 bases, and 14 bases lay in between. The CDR3 runs 13 residues. From germline, CDR1 is DFQATT and CDR2 SNEGSKA (reference sequence).

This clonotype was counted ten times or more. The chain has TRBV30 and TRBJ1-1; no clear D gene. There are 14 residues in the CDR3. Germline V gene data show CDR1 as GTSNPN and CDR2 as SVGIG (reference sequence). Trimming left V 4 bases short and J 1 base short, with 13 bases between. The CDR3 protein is CAWIQRFSNTEAFF. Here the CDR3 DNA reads TGTGCCTGGATCCAAAGGTTTTCGAACACTGAAGCTTTCTTT. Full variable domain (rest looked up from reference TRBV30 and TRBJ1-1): SQTIHQWPATLVQPVGSPLSLECTVEGTSNPNLYWYRQAAGRGLQLLFYSVGIGQISSEVPQNLSASRPQDRQFILSSKKLLLSDSGFYLCAWIQRFSNTEAFFGQGTRLTVV.

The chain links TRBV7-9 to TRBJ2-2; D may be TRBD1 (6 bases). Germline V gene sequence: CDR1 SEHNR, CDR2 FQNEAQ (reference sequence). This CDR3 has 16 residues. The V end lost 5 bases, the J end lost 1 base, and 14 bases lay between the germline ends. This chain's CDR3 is CASSPPGHRNTGELFF. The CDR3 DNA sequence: TGTGCCAGCAGCCCACCGGGACACCGGAACACCGGGGAGCTGTTTTTT.

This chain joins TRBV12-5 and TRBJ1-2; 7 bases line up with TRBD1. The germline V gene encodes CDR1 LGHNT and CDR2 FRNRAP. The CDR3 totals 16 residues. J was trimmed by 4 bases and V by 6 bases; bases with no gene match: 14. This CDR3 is CASGQPQGIGPYGYTF. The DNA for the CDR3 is TGTGCTAGTGGCCAACCACAGGGGATCGGGCCCTATGGCTACACCTTC.

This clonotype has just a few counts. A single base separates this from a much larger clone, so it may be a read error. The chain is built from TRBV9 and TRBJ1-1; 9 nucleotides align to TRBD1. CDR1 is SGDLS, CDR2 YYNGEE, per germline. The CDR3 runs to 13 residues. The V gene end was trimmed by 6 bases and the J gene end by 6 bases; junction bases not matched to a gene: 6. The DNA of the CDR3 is TGTGCCAGCATCGTGACAGGGGGGCCTGAAGCTTTCTTT. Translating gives CASIVTGGPEAFF. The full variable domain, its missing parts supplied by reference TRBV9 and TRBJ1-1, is DSGVTQTPKHLITATGQRVTLRCSPRSGDLSVYWYQQSLDQGLQFLIQYYNGEERAKGNILERFSAQQFPDLHSELNLSSLELGDSALYFCASIVTGGPEAFFGQGTRLTVV.

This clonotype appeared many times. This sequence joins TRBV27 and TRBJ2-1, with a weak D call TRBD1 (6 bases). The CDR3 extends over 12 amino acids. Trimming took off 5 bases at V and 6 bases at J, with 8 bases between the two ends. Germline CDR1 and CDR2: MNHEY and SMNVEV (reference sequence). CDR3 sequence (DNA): TGTGCCAGCAGTCCAGGGGTCAATGAGCAGTTCTTC. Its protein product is CASSPGVNEQFF.

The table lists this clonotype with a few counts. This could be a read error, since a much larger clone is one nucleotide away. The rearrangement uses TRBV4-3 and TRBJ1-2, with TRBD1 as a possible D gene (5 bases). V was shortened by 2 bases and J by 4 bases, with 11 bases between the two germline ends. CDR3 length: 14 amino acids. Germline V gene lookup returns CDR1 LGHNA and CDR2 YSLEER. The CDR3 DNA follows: TGCGCCAGCAGCCAATCGGGGGACTCCTATGGCTACACCTTC. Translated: CASSQSGDSYGYTF.